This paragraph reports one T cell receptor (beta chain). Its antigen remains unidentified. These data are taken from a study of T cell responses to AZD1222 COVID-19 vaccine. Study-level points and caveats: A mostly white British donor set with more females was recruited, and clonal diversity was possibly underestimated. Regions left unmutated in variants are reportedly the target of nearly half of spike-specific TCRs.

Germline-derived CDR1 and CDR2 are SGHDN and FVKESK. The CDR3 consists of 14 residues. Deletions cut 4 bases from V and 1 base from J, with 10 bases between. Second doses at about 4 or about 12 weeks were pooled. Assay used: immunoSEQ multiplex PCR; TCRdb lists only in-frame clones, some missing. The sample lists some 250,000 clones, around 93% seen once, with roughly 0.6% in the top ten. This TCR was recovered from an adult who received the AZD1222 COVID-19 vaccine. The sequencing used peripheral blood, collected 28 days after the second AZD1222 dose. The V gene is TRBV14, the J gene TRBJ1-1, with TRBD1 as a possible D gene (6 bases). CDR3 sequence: CASSPWTENTEAFF. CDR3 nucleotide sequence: TGTGCCAGCAGCCCTTGGACAGAGAACACTGAAGCTTTCTTT.